This T cell receptor (beta chain) came from a study of T cells in Graves' hyperthyroidism and ophthalmopathy. Study-level findings and limits: Onset of ophthalmopathy came a median roughly 6.5 months after the model predicted it.

This CDR3 contains 18 residues. V lost 0 bases, J lost 3 bases, and 7 bases stayed unmatched. Germline V gene sequence: CDR1 LGHDT, CDR2 YNNKEL (reference sequence). RNA transcripts served as the template for amplifying TCR beta CDR3 regions. The TCR CDR3 first-round RT-PCR relied on the HTBI primer set. TCRdb independently ran MiXCR on the multiplex PCR reads; one entry per CDR3 protein. Of 200,000 to 300,000 distinct CDR3 sequences in the sample, roughly 17% were seen once. There are many counts of this clonotype. What it binds is unknown. The sample taken for sequencing was blood. The clonotype comes from a woman aged 18-29 years with Graves' ophthalmopathy. The V and J genes are TRBV3-1 and TRBJ2-3; TRBD2 aligns across 12 bases. DNA of the CDR3: TGTGCCAGCAGCCAAGAGGCTAGCGGGGGGGTGCCTACAGATACGCAGTATTTT. This sequence encodes CASSQEASGGVPTDTQYF.